This T cell receptor (beta chain) was observed in a study of vaccination and CD4 T cells after COVID-19. Study at large: A median of approximately 96 days (range 35 to 161) separated diagnosis from post-COVID sampling. Post-vaccine specimens were obtained a median approximately 70 days after dose two (range 14 to 241). Study-wide results and limits: Spike mono-reactive clones accounted for 304 of the 307 vaccine-specific clones found in convalescent patients.

Worth noting for this clonotype: As yet, its antigen is unknown.

The Oncomine TCR Beta short-read assay was what sequenced the DNA obtained from cultured CD4+ T cells. TCRdb ran MiXCR on the PCR reads and lists one entry per CDR3 protein. The data hold approximately 9,400 distinct CDR3 sequences, with more than 25% observed a single time. The length of the CDR3 is 13 residues. Trimming removed 5 bases from V and 7 bases from J; junction bases left unmatched: 5. Germline values: CDR1 SGHNT, CDR2 YENEEA. Stated treatment: roughly nine-day PBMC culture with coronavirus spike peptide pools or control peptides (ViraFEST assay). Before TCRs were sequenced, ViraFEST expanded antigen-specific T cells with peptide pools.

The clonotype comes from a human donor who had recovered from COVID-19. The sample consisted of CD4+ T cells from blood, cultured in vitro, taken after SARS-CoV-2 vaccination. The chain is built from TRBV11-3 and TRBJ2-1, with 7 positions matching TRBD1. The CDR3 loop reads CASSLLQGNEQFF. In DNA, the CDR3 is TGTGCCAGCAGCCTGCTACAGGGGAATGAGCAGTTCTTC.